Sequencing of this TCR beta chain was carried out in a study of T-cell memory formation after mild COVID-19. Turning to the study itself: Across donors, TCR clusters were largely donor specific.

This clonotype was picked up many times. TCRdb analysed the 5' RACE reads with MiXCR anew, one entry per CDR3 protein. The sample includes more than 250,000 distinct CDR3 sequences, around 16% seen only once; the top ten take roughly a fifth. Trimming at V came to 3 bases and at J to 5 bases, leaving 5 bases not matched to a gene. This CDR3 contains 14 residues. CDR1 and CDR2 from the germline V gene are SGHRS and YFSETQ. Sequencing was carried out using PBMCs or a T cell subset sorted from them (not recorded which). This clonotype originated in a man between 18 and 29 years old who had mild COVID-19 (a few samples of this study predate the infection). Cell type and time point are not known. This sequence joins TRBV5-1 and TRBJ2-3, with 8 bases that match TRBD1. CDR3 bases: TGCGCCAGCAGCTACGGACAGGGACTAGATACGCAGTATTTT. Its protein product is CASSYGQGLDTQYF. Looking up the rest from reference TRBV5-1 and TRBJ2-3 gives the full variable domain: KAGVTQTPRYLIKTRGQQVTLSCSPISGHRSVSWYQQTPGQGLQFLFEYFSETQRNKGNFPGRFSGRQFSNSRSEMNVSTLELGDSALYLCASSYGQGLDTQYFGPGTRLTVL.